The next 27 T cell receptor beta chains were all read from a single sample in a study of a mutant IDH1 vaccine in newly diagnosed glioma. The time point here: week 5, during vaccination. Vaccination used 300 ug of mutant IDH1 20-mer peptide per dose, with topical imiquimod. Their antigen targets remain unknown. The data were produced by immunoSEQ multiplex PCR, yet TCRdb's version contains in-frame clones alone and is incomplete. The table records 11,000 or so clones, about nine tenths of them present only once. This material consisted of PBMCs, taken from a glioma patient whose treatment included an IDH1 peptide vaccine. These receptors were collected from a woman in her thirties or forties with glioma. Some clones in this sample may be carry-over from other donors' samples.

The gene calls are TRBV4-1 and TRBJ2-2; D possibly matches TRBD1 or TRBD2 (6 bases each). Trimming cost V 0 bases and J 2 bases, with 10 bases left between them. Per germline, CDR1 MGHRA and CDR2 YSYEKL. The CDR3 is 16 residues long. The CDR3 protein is CASSQEGGPNTGELFF. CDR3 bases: TGCGCCAGCAGCCAAGAAGGGGGGCCCAACACCGGGGAGCTGTTTTTT.

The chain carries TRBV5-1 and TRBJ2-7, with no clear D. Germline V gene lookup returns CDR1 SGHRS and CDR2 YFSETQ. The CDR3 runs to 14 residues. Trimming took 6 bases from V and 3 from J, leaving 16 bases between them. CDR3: CASTWDHNFYEQYF. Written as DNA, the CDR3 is TGCGCCAGCACTTGGGATCATAATTTCTACGAGCAGTACTTC.

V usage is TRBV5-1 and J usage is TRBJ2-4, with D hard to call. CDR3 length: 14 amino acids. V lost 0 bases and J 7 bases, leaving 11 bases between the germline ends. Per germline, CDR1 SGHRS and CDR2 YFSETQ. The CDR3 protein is CASSLGFLENIQYF. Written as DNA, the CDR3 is TGCGCCAGCAGCTTGGGGTTCCTCGAGAACATTCAGTACTTC.

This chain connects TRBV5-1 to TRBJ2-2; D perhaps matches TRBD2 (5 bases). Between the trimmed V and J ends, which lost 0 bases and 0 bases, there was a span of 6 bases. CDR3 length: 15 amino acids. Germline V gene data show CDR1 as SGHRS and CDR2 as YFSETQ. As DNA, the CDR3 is TGCGCCAGCAGCTTGGTAGCGCCGAACACCGGGGAGCTGTTTTTT. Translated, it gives CASSLVAPNTGELFF.

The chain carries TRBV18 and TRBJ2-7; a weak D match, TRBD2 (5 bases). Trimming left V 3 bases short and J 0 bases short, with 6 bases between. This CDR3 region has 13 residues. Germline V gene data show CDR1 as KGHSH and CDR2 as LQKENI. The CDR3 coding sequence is TGTGCCAGCTCACCGGCGGGCTCCTACGAGCAGTACTTC. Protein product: CASSPAGSYEQYF.

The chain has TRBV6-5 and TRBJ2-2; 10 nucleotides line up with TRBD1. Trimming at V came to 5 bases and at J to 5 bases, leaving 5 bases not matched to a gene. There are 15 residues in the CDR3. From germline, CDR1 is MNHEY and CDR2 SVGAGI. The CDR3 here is CASSQGQGRTGELFF. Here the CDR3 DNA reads TGTGCCAGCAGTCAGGGACAGGGGCGTACCGGGGAGCTGTTTTTT.

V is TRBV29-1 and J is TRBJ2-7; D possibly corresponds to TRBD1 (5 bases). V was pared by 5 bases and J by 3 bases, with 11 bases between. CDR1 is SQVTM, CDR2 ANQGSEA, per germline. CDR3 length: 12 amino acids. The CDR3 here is CSVQTDNYEQYF. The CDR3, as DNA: TGCAGCGTTCAGACAGACAACTACGAGCAGTACTTC.

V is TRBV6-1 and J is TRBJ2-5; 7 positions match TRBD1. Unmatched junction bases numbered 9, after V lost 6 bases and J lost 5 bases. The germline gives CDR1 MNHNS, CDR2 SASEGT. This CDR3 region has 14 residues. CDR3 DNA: TGTGCCAGCAGGAGAACAGGGGCAATTGAGACCCAGTACTTC. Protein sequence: CASRRTGAIETQYF.

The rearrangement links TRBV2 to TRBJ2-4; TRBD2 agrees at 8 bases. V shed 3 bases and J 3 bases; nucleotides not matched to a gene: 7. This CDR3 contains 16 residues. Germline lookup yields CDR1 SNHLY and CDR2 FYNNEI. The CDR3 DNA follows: TGTGCCAGCAGTGAGAACGGGGGGGCCGGCAAAAACATTCAGTACTTC. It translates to CASSENGGAGKNIQYF.

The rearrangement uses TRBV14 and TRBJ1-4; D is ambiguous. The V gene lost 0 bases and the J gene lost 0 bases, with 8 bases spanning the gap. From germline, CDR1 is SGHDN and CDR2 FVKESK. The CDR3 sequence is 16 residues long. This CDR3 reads CASSQEAYSTNEKLFF. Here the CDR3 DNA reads TGTGCCAGCAGCCAAGAGGCCTATTCAACTAATGAAAAACTGTTTTTT.

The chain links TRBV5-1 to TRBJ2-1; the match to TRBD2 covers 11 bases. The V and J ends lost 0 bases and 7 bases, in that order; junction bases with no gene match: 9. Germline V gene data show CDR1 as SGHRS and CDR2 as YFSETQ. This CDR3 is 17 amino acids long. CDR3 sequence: CASSLEGSGGGLNEQFF. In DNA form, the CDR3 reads TGCGCCAGCAGCTTGGAGGGTAGCGGGGGGGGATTGAATGAGCAGTTCTTC.

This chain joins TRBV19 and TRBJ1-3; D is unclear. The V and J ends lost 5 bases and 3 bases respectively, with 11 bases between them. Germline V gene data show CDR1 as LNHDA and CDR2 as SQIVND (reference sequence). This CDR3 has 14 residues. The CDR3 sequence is CASSLSTLGNTIYF. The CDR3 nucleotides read TGTGCCAGTAGTCTCTCGACCCTTGGAAACACCATATATTTT.

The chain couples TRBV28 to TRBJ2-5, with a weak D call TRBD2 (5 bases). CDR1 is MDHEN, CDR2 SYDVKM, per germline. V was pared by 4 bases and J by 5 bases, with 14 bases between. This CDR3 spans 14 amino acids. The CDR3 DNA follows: TGTGCCAGCAGTTCGGGGATGGGTCGGGAGACCCAGTACTTC. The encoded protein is CASSSGMGRETQYF.

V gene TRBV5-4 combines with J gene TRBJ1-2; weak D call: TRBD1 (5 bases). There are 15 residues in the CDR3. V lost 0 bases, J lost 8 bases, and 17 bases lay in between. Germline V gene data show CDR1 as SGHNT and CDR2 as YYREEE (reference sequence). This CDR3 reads CASSLEPGPAGGYTF. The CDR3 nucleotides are TGTGCCAGCAGCTTGGAGCCGGGACCTGCAGGAGGCTACACCTTC.

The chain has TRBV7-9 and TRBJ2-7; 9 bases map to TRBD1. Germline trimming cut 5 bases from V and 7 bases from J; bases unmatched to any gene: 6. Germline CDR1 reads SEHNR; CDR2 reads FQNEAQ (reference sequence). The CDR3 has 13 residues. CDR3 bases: TGTGCCAGCAGCAGGGACAGGGTTGAAGAGCAGTACTTC. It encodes CASSRDRVEEQYF.

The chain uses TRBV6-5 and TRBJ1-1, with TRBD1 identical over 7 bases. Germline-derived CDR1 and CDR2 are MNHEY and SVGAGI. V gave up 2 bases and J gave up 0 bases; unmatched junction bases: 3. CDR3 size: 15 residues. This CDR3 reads CASSYMGQLNTEAFF. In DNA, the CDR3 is TGTGCCAGCAGTTACATGGGACAGTTGAACACTGAAGCTTTCTTT.

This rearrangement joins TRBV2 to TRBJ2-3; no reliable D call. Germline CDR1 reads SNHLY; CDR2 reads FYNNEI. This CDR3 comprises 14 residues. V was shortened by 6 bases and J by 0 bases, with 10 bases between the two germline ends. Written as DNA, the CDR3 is TGTGCCAGCAGAAAAATTGCTAGCACAGATACGCAGTATTTT. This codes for CASRKIASTDTQYF. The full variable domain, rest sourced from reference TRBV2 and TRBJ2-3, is EPEVTQTPSHQVTQMGQEVILRCVPISNHLYFYWYRQILGQKVEFLVSFYNNEISEKSEIFDDQFSVERPDGSNFTLKIRSTKLEDSAMYFCASRKIASTDTQYFGPGTRLTVL.

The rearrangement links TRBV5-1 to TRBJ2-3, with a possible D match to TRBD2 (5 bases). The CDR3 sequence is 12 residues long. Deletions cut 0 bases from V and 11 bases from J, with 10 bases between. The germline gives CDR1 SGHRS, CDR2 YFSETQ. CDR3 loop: CASSLDGVEQYF. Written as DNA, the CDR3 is TGCGCCAGCAGCTTGGACGGGGTCGAGCAGTATTTT.

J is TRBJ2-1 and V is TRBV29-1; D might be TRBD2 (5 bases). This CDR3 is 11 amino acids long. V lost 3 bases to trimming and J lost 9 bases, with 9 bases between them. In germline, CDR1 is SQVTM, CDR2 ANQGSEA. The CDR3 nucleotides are TGCAGCGTTGACCGGGGTGGTGAGCAGTTCTTC. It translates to CSVDRGGEQFF.

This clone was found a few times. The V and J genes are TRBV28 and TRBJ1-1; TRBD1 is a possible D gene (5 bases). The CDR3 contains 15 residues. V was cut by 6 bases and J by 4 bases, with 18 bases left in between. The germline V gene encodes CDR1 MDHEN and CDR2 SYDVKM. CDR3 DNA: TGTGCCAGCAGCCCGATTGGGGGAAAGCCCACTGAAGCTTTCTTT. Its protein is CASSPIGGKPTEAFF.

CDR3 region: CASSLEQTSIEAFF. CDR3 in DNA: TGTGCCAGCAGCTTAGAACAGACCTCCATAGAAGCTTTCTTT. This chain links TRBV7-9 with TRBJ1-1; no firm D call. V lost 1 base, J lost 8 bases, and 14 bases lay in between. Germline loops: CDR1 SEHNR, CDR2 FQNEAQ (reference sequence). There are 14 residues in the CDR3.

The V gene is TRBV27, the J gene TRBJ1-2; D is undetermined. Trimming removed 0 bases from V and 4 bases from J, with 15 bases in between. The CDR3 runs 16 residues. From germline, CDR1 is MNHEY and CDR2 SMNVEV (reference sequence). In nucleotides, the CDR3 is TGTGCCAGCAGTTTATCGGACCGACCCTACCCCTATGGCTACACCTTC. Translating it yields CASSLSDRPYPYGYTF.

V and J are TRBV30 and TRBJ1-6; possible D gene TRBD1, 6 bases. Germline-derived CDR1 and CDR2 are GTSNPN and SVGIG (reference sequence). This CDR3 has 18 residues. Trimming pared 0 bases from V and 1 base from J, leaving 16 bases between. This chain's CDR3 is CAWSVGPQQGSYNSPLHF. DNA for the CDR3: TGTGCCTGGAGTGTAGGGCCCCAACAGGGATCCTATAATTCACCCCTCCACTTT.

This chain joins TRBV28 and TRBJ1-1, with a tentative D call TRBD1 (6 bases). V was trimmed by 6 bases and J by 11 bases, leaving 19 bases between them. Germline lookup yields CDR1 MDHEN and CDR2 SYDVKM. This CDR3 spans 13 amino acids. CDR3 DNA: TGTGCCAGCAGCGACCCCCGGGACACCGTGGCTTTCTTT. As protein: CASSDPRDTVAFF.

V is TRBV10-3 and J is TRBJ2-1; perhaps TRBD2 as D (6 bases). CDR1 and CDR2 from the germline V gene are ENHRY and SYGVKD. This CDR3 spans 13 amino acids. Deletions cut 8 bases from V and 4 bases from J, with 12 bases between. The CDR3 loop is CAISGDPYNEQFF. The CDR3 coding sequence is TGTGCCATCTCGGGAGACCCGTACAATGAGCAGTTCTTC.

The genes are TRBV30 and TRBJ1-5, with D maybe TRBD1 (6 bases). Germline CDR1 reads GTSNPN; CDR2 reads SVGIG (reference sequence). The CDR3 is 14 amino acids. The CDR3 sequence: CGHSPGHYNQPQHF. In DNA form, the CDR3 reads TGTGGACATTCTCCGGGACACTACAATCAGCCCCAGCATTTT.

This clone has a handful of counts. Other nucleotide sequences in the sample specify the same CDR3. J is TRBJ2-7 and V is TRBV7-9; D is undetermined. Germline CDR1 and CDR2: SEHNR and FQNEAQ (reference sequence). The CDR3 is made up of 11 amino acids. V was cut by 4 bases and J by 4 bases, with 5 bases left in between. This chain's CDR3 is CASSSLYEQYF. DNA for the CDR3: TGTGCCAGCAGCTCTTTGTACGAGCAGTACTTC.